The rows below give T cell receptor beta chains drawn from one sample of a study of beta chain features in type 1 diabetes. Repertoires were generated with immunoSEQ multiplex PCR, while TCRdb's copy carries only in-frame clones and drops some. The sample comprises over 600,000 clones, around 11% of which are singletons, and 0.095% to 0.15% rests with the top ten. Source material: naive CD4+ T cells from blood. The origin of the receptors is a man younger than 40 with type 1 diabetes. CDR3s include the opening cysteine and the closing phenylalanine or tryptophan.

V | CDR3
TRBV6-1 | CASTLTGAETQYF
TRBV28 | CASSFIGPQETQYF
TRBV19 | CASSIASTGPYEQYF
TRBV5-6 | CASAGRGADTQYF
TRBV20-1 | CSAERLDGYTF
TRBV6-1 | CASSDVDPAGAQHF
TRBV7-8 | CASSLSTDTQYF
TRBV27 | CASTTGAEETQYF
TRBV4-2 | CASSQSGQLYGYTF
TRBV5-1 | CASSSRPGTGNTGELFF
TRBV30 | CACAMGSDTQYF
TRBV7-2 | CASSPRDSRYGYTF
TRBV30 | CAWSSGDPYSEQYF
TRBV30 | CAWSVEESQPQHF
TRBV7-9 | CASTLPGMADTF